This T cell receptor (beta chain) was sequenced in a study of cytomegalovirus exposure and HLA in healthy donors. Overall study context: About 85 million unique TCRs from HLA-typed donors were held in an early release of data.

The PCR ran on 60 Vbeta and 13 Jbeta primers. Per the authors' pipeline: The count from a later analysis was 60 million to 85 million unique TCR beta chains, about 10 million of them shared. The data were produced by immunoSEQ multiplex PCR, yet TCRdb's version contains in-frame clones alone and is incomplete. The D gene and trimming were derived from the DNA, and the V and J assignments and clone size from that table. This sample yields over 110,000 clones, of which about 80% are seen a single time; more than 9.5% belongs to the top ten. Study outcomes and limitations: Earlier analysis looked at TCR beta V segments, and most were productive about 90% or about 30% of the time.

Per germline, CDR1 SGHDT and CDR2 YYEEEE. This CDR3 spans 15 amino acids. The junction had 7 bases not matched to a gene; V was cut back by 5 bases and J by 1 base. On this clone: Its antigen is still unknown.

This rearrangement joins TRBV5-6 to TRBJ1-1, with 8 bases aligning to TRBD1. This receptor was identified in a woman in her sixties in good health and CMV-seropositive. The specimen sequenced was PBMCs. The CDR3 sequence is CASSFGTGSNTEAFF. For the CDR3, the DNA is TGTGCCAGCAGTTTCGGGACAGGTTCGAACACTGAAGCTTTCTTT.